This T cell receptor beta chain was captured by sequencing in a study of chemoradiotherapy in HPV16-positive cancers. Clones were sequenced by immunoSEQ multiplex PCR, and TCRdb holds only the in-frame ones, with some missing. The sample includes some 9,100 clones, approximately 83% of them seen just once. This clone appeared once. The specimen comprised blood, sampled from a patient who underwent chemoradiotherapy. The TCR sequence derives from a human donor with HPV-associated anogenital cancer.

The CDR3, as DNA: TGTGCCAGCAGTTTGGTGGCAGGGAACACTGAAGCTTTCTTT. This codes for CASSLVAGNTEAFF. This sequence joins TRBV27 and TRBJ1-1, with D uncertain. Between the trimmed V and J ends, which lost 3 bases and 1 base, there was a span of 9 bases. Germline V gene lookup returns CDR1 MNHEY and CDR2 SMNVEV (reference sequence). The length of the CDR3 is 14 residues.